This TCR beta chain was profiled in a study of T cells after posttransplantation cyclophosphamide. Study-level findings and limits: Recipient CMV seropositivity and CMV reactivation strongly tracked TRB clonality. TRB overlap between skin or GI tissue T cells and blood was limited. Later post-transplant blood repertoires were often dominated by donor CD8+ memory clones.

The CDR3 contains 12 residues. The ends were cut back, 4 bases at V and 6 bases at J, with 10 bases in the middle. Germline V gene data show CDR1 as MNHNS and CDR2 as SASEGT. For this clone: Its antigen is unidentified.

Sequencing was performed with immunoSEQ multiplex PCR; in TCRdb, only in-frame clones are kept and a portion is missing. The sample has approximately 45,000 clones; about 90% are singletons. The V and J genes are TRBV6-1 and TRBJ2-7; a weak D match, TRBD1 (6 bases). The clonotype comes from a woman in her forties or fifties in good health and a related stem cell transplant donor. Sequenced: PBMCs. The CDR3 DNA reads as TGTGCCAGCAGTGCCAGGGGAATCGAGCAGTACTTC. This translates into CASSARGIEQYF.